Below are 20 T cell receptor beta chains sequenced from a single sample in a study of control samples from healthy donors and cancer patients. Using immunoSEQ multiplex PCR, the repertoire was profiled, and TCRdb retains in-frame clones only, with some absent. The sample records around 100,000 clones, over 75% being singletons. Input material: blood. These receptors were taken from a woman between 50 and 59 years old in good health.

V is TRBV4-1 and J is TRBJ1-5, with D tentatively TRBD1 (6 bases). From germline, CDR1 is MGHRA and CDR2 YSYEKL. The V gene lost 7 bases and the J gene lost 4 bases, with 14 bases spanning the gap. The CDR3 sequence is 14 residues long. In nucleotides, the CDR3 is TGCGCCAGCAATCCACAGGGAAGAAATCAGCCCCAGCATTTT. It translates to CASNPQGRNQPQHF.

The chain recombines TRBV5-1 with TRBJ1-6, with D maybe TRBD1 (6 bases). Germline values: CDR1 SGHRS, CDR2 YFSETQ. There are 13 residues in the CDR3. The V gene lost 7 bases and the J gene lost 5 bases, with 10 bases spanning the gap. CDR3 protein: CASQRQDNSPLHF. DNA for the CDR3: TGCGCCAGCCAAAGACAGGATAATTCACCCCTCCACTTT.

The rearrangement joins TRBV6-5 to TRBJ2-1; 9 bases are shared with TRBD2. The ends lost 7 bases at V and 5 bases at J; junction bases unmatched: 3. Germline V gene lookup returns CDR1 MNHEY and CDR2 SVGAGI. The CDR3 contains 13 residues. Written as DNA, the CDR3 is TGTGCCAGCATAGCGGGGGCAAACAATGAGCAGTTCTTC. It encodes CASIAGANNEQFF.

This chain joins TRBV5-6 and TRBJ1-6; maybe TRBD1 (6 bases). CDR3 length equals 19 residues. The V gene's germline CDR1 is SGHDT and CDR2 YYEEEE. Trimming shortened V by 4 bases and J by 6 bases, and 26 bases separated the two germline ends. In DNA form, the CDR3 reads TGTGCCAGCAGCCAAGCGTTACAGGGTAGAGTGTGGTCTAATTCACCCCTCCACTTT. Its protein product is CASSQALQGRVWSNSPLHF. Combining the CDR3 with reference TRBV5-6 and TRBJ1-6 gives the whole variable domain DAGVTQSPTHLIKTRGQQVTLRCSPKSGHDTVSWYQQALGQGPQFIFQYYEEEERQRGNFPDRFSGHQFPNYSSELNVNALLLGDSALYLCASSQALQGRVWSNSPLHFGNGTRLTVT.

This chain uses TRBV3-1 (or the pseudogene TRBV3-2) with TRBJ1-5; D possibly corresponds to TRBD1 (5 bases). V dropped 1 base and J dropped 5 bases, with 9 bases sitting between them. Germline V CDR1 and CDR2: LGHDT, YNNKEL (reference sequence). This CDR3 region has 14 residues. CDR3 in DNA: TGTGCCAGCAGCCAAGGGGGGGTGTATCAGCCCCAGCATTTT. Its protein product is CASSQGGVYQPQHF.

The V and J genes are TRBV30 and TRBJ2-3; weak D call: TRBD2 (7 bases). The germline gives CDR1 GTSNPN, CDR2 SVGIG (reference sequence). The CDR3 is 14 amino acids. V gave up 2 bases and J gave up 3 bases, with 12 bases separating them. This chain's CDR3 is CAWSSQGGTDTQYF. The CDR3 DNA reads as TGTGCCTGGAGTTCACAGGGAGGGACAGATACGCAGTATTTT.

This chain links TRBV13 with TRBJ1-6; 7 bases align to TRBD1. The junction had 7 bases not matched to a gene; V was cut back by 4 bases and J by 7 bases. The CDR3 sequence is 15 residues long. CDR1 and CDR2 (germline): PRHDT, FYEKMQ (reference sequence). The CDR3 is CASSSMRQGNSPLHF. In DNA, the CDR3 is TGTGCCAGCAGCTCCATGCGACAGGGCAATTCACCCCTCCACTTT.

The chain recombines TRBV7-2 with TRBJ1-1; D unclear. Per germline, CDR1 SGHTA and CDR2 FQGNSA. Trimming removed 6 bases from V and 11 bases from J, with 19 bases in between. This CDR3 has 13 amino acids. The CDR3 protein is CASSPSGRQAAFF. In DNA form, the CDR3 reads TGTGCCAGCAGTCCCAGCGGGAGGCAGGCCGCTTTCTTT.

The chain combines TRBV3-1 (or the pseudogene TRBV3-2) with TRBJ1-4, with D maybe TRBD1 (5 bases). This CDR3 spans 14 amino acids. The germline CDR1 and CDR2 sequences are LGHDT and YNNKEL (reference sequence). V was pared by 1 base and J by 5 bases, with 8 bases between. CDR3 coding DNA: TGTGCCAGCAGCCAAGGGGACGGGAATGAAAAACTGTTTTTT. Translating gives CASSQGDGNEKLFF.

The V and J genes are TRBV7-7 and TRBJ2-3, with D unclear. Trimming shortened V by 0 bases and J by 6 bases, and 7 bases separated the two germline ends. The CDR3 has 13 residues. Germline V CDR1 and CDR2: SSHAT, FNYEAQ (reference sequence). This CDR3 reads CASSLALSDTQYF. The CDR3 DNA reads TGTGCCAGCAGCTTAGCGCTTAGCGATACGCAGTATTTT. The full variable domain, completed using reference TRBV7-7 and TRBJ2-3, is GAGVSQSPRYKVTKRGQDVTLRCDPISSHATLYWYQQALGQGPEFLTYFNYEAQPDKSGLPSDRFSAERPEGSISTLTIQRTEQRDSAMYRCASSLALSDTQYFGPGTRLTVL.

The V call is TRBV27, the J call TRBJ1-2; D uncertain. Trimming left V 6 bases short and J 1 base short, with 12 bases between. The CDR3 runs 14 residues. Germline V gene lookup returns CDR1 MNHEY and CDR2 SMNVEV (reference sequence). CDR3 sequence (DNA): TGTGCCAGCAGGGATAGGACGGGTAACTATGGCTACACCTTC. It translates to CASRDRTGNYGYTF.

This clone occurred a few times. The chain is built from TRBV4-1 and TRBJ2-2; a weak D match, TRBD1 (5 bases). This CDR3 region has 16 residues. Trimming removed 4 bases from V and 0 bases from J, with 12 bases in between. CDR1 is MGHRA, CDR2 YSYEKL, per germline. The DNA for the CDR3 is TGCGCCAGCAGCCCTGGGGCAGATGCGAACACCGGGGAGCTGTTTTTT. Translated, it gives CASSPGADANTGELFF.

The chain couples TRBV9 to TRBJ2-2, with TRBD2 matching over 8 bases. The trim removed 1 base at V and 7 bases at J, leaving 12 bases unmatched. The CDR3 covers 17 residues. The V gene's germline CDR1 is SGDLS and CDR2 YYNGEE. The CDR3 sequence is CASSVKSAGDGGGELFF. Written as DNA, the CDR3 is TGTGCCAGCAGCGTAAAATCAGCGGGAGATGGCGGCGGGGAGCTGTTTTTT.

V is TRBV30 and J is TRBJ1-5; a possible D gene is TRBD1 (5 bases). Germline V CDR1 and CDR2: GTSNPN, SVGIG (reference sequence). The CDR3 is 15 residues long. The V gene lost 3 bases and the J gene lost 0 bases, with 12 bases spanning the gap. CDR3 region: CAWSIGGLSNQPQHF. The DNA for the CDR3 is TGTGCCTGGAGCATCGGGGGTCTTAGCAATCAGCCCCAGCATTTT.

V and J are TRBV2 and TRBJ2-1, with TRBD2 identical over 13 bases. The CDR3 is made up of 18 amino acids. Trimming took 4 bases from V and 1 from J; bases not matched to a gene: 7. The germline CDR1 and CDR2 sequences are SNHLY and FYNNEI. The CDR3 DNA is TGTGCCAGCAGTGGAGGCGGGACTAGCGGGACTTCCTACAATGAGCAGTTCTTC. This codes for CASSGGGTSGTSYNEQFF.

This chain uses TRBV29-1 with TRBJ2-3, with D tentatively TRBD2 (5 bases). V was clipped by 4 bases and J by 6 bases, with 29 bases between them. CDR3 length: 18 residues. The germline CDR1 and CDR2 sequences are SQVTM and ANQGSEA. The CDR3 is CSVVAIQVTTTPGDTQYF. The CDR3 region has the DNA TGCAGCGTTGTAGCCATTCAGGTAACAACGACACCGGGGGATACGCAGTATTTT.

The CDR3 DNA reads TGCAGCGTTGGCAGGGGCATGAACACTGAAGCTTTCTTT. It specifies CSVGRGMNTEAFF. This chain joins TRBV29-1 and TRBJ1-1; a possible D gene is TRBD1 (6 bases). This CDR3 is 13 amino acids long. CDR1 SQVTM and CDR2 ANQGSEA come from the germline V gene. Between the trimmed V and J ends, which lost 4 bases and 0 bases, there was a span of 9 bases.

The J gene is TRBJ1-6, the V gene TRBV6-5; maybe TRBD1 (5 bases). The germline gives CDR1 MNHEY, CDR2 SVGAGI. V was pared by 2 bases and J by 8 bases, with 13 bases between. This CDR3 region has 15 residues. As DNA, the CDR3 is TGTGCCAGCAGTTACGGCTGGGGCGGTGATTCACCCCTCCACTTT. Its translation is CASSYGWGGDSPLHF.

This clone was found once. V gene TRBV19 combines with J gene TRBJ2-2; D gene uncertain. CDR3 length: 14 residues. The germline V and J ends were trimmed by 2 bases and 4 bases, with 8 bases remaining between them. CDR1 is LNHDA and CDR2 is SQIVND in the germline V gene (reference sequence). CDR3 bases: TGTGCCAGTAGTATATGGGGATCCACCGGGGAGCTGTTTTTT. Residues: CASSIWGSTGELFF.

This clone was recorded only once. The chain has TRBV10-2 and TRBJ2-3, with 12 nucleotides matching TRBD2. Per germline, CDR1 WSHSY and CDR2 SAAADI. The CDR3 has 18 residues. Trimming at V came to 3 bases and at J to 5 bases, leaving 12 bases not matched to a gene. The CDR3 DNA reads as TGCGCCAGCAGTGATCTTGGTGCTAGCGGGGGGGAGGGAGATACGCAGTATTTT. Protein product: CASSDLGASGGEGDTQYF.